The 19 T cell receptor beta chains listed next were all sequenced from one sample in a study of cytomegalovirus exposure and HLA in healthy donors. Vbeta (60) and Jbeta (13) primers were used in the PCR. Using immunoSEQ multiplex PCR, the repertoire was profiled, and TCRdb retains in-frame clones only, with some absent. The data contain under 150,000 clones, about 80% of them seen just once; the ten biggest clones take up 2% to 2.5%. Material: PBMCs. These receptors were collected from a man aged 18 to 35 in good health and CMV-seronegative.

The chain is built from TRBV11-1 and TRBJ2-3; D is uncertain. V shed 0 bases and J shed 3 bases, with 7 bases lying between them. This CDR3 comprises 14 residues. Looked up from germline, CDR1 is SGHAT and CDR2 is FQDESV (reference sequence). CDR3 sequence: CASSLAWPTDTQYF. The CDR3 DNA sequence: TGTGCCAGCAGCTTAGCGTGGCCGACAGATACGCAGTATTTT. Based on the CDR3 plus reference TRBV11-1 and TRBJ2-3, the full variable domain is EAEVAQSPRYKITEKSQAVAFWCDPISGHATLYWYRQILGQGPELLVQFQDESVVDDSQLPKDRFSAERLKGVDSTLKIQPAELGDSAMYLCASSLAWPTDTQYFGPGTRLTVL.

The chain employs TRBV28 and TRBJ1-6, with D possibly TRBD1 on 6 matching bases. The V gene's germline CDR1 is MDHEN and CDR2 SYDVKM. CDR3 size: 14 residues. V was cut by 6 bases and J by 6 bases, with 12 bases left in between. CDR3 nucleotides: TGTGCCAGCAGGGTGACAGGCCGTAATTCACCCCTCCACTTT. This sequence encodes CASRVTGRNSPLHF.

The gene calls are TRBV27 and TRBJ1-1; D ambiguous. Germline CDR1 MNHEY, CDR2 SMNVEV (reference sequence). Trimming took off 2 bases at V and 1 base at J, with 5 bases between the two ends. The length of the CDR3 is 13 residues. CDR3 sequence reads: CASSLKQNTEAFF. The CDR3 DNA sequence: TGTGCCAGCAGTTTAAAACAGAACACTGAAGCTTTCTTT.

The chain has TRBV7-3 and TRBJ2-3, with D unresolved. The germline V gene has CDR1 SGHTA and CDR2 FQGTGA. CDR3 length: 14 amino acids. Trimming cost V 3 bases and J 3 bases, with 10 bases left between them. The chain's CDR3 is CASSFQTGTDTQYF. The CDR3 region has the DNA TGTGCCAGCAGCTTCCAGACTGGGACAGATACGCAGTATTTT.

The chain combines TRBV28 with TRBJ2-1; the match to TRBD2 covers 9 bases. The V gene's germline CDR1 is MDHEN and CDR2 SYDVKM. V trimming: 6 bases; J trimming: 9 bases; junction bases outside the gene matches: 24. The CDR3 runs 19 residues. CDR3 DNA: TGTGCCAGCAGCCACCTCTTGCGGGAGGGATTAGGACACGTCAGTGAGCAGTTCTTC. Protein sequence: CASSHLLREGLGHVSEQFF.

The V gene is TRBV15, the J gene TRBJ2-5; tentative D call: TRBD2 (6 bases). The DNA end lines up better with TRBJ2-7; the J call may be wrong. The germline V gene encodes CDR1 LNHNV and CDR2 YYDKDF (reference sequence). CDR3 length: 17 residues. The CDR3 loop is CATGGQGLGRETYEQYF. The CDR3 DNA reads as TGTGCCACCGGAGGGCAGGGCCTCGGTCGGGAAACCTACGAGCAGTACTTC.

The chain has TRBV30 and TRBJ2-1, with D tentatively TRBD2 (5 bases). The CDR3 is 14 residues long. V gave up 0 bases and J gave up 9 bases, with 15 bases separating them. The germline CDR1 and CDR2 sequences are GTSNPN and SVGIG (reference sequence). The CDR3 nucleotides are TGTGCCTGGAGTGTACACGGGAAGCTGAGTGAGCAGTTCTTC. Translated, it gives CAWSVHGKLSEQFF.

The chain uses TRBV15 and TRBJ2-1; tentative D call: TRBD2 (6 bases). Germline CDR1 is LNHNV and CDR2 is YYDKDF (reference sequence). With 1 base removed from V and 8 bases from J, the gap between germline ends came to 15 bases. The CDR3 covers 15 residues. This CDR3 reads CATSRAPLRLDEQFF. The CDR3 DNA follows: TGTGCCACCAGCAGAGCCCCCCTCCGACTAGATGAGCAGTTCTTC.

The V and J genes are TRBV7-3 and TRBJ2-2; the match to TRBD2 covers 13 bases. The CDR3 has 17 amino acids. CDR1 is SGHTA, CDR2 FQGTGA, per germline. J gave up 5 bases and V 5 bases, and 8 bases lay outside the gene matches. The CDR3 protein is CASSPRGLAGATGELFF. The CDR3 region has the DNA TGTGCCAGCAGCCCACGCGGACTAGCGGGGGCGACCGGGGAGCTGTTTTTT.

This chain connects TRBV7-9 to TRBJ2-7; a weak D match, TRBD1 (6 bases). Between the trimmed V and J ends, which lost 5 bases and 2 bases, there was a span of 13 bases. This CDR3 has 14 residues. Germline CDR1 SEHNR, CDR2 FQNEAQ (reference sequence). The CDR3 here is CASSAKGHPYEQYF. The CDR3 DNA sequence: TGTGCCAGCAGCGCGAAGGGACACCCCTACGAGCAGTACTTC.

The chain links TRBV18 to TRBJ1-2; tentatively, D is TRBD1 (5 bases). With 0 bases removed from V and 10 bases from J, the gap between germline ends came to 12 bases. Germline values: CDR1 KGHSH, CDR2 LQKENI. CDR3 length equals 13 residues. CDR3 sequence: CASSPPPDRHYTF. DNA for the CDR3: TGTGCCAGCTCACCACCTCCCGACAGACACTACACCTTC. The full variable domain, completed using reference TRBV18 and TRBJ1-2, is NAGVMQNPRHLVRRRGQEARLRCSPMKGHSHVYWYRQLPEEGLKFMVYLQKENIIDESGMPKERFSAEFPKEGPSILRIQQVVRGDSAAYFCASSPPPDRHYTFGSGTRLTVV.

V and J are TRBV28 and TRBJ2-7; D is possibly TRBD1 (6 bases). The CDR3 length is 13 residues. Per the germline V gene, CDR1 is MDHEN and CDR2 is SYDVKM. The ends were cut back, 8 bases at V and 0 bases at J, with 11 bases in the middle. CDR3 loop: CASRDTSSYEQYF. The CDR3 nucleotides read TGTGCCAGCCGGGACACGAGCTCCTACGAGCAGTACTTC.

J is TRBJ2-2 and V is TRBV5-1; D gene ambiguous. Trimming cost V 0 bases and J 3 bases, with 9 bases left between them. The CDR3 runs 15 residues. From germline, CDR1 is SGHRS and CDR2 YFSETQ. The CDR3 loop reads CASSLDGGYTGELFF. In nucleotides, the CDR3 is TGCGCCAGCAGCTTGGATGGCGGCTACACCGGGGAGCTGTTTTTT. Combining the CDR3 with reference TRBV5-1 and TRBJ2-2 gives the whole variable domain KAGVTQTPRYLIKTRGQQVTLSCSPISGHRSVSWYQQTPGQGLQFLFEYFSETQRNKGNFPGRFSGRQFSNSRSEMNVSTLELGDSALYLCASSLDGGYTGELFFGEGSRLTVL.

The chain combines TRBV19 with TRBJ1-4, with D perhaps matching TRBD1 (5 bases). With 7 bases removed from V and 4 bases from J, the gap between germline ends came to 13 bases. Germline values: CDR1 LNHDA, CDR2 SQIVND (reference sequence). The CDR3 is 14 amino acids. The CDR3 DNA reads TGTGCCAGTACCCCGGGGGAGGTTAATGAAAAACTGTTTTTT. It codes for CASTPGEVNEKLFF.

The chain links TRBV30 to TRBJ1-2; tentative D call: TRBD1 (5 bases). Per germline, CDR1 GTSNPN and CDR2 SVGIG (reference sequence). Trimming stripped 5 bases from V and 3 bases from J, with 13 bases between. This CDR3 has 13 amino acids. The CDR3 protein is CAWALGGDYGYTF. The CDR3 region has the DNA TGTGCCTGGGCTCTGGGGGGTGACTATGGCTACACCTTC.

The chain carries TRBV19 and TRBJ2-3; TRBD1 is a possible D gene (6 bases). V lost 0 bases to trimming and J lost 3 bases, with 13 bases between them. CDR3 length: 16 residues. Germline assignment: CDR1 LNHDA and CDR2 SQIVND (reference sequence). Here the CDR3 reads CASSIENRVRTDTQYF. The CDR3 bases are TGTGCCAGTAGTATAGAAAACAGGGTTCGAACAGATACGCAGTATTTT.

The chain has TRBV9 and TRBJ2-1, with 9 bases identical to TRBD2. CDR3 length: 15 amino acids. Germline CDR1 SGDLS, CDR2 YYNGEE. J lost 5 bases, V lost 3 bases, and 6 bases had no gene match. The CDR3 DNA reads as TGTGCCAGCAGCGCACGGACTAGCGCAAACAATGAGCAGTTCTTC. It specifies CASSARTSANNEQFF.

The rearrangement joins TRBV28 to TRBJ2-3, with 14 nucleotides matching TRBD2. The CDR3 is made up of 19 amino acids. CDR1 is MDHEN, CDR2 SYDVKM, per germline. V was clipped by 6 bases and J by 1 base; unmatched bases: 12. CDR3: CASSPLGLAGVEGTDTQYF. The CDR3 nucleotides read TGTGCCAGCAGCCCCCTGGGACTAGCGGGAGTTGAGGGCACAGATACGCAGTATTTT.

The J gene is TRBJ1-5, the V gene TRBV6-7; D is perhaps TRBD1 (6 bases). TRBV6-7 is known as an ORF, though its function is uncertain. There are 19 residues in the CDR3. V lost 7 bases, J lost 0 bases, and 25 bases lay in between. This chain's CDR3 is CASILNEGDGDYSNQPQHF. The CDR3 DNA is TGTGCCAGCATCTTAAACGAGGGGGACGGGGATTATAGCAATCAGCCCCAGCATTTT.